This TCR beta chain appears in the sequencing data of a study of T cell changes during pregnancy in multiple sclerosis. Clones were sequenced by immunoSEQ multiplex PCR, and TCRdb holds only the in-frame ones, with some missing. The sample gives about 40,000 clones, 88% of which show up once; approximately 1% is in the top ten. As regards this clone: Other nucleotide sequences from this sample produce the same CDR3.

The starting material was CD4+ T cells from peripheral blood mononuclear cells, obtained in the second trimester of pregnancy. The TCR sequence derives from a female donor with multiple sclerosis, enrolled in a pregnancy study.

The CDR3 nucleotides are TGTGCCAGCAGCGTCGGACTAGCGGAAGAGACCCAGTACTTC. Its translation: CASSVGLAEETQYF. V and J are TRBV9 and TRBJ2-5; TRBD2 matches 10 bases. This CDR3 is 14 amino acids long. CDR1 is SGDLS and CDR2 is YYNGEE in the germline V gene. The V gene end was trimmed by 2 bases and the J gene end by 3 bases; junction bases not matched to a gene: 1. Full variable domain (remainder filled in from reference TRBV9 and TRBJ2-5): DSGVTQTPKHLITATGQRVTLRCSPRSGDLSVYWYQQSLDQGLQFLIQYYNGEERAKGNILERFSAQQFPDLHSELNLSSLELGDSALYFCASSVGLAEETQYFGPGTRLLVL.